The 13 T cell receptor beta chains below were found in one sample sequenced in a study of Graves' ophthalmopathy and Graves' hyperthyroidism. RNA transcripts were the source from which TCR beta CDR3 regions were amplified. Second-round multiplex PCR followed a first-round RT-PCR using HTBI primers. TCRdb processed the multiplex PCR reads anew with MiXCR; each CDR3 protein has one entry. This sample has about 740,000 distinct CDR3 sequences; 40% occur once, and the top ten carry 44%. Sequencing was performed on peripheral blood. The receptors were gathered from an adult man with Graves' ophthalmopathy.

This CDR3 reads CAEARGPGELFF. CDR3 nucleotides: TGTGCAGAGGCCAGGGGGCCCGGGGAGCTGTTTTTT. This chain connects TRBV7-2 to TRBJ2-2; 8 bases are shared with TRBD1. The germline CDR1 and CDR2 sequences are SGHTA and FQGNSA. The CDR3 length is 12 residues.

Worth noting for this clonotype: This CDR3 fails to terminate in the conserved phenylalanine or tryptophan, so it likely reflects a read error. The limits of the CDR3 on the DNA are not certain, so only TCRdb's listed CDR3 is given. This rearrangement joins TRBV7-2 to TRBJ2-6. Germline CDR1 and CDR2: SGHTA and FQGNSA. The CDR3 region is 10 residues in length, termini included. The CDR3 protein is CASSWIEPYV.

The CDR3 nucleotides read TGCAGCGTTGACGTAAACAGGGACTCTGGAAACACCATATATTTT. Protein sequence: CSVDVNRDSGNTIYF. The genes are TRBV29-1 and TRBJ1-3; a weak D match, TRBD1 (6 bases). CDR1 is SQVTM, CDR2 ANQGSEA, per germline. There are 15 residues in the CDR3. V lost 3 bases and J lost 0, with 12 bases in between.

This chain uses TRBV7-8 with TRBJ2-7; D possibly corresponds to TRBD1 (5 bases). Germline V CDR1 and CDR2: SGHVS, FQNEAQ. V was shortened by 2 bases and J by 0 bases, with 14 bases between the two germline ends. The CDR3 is made up of 16 amino acids. The CDR3 here is CASSLSGQGYSYEQYF. CDR3 bases: TGTGCCAGCAGCTTATCCGGCCAGGGATACTCCTACGAGCAGTACTTC.

This chain uses TRBV20-1 with TRBJ1-5; D ambiguous. V was cut by 7 bases and J by 0 bases, with 10 bases left in between. CDR1 is DFQATT and CDR2 is SNEGSKA in the germline V gene (reference sequence). CDR3 length: 13 amino acids. The CDR3 region has the DNA TGCAGTGGAACAGATTATAGCAATCAGCCCCAGCATTTT. Protein: CSGTDYSNQPQHF.

V and J are TRBV5-4 and TRBJ1-1; D gene unclear. The V and J ends lost 3 bases and 0 bases respectively, with 12 bases between them. The CDR3 loop spans 15 amino acids. The V gene's germline CDR1 is SGHNT and CDR2 YYREEE (reference sequence). This CDR3 is CASSSRAELNTEAFF. The CDR3 DNA sequence: TGTGCCAGCAGCTCAAGGGCAGAGCTGAACACTGAAGCTTTCTTT.

The genes are TRBV12-5 and TRBJ1-2; tentative D call: TRBD1 (6 bases). Trimming shortened V by 0 bases and J by 7 bases, and 12 bases separated the two germline ends. The CDR3 runs to 14 residues. CDR1 is LGHNT and CDR2 is FRNRAP in the germline V gene. The CDR3 DNA follows: TGTGCTAGTGGTTTGGTTGGGGGCACGGGTGGCTACACCTTC. Amino acids: CASGLVGGTGGYTF.

Details on this clonotype: The CDR3 does not close with the conserved phenylalanine or tryptophan, likely indicating a read error. The DNA is left out, because the CDR3 cannot be placed on it with certainty; the CDR3 is given as TCRdb lists it. The chain has TRBV24-1 and TRBJ2-7; TRBD2 is the table's D call, not checked against the DNA. The CDR3 length equals 12 residues, ends included. Looked up from germline, CDR1 is KGHDR and CDR2 is SFDVKD. The CDR3 sequence is CATSDPGTSGSG.

This clonotype was counted ten times or more. This chain connects TRBV15 to TRBJ1-2, with unresolved D. Germline V gives CDR1 LNHNV, CDR2 YYDKDF (reference sequence). Trimming left V 3 bases short and J 0 bases short, with 14 bases between. The CDR3 is 16 amino acids. CDR3 DNA: TGTGCCACCAGCAGGGCCCAGCCACAAACTAACTATGGCTACACCTTC. Translation gives CATSRAQPQTNYGYTF.

This clonotype was observed at least ten times. CDR3 sequence reads: CATSATGRLETQYF. The CDR3 DNA reads TGTGCCACCAGTGCGACAGGGAGACTGGAGACCCAGTACTTC. The chain is built from TRBV24-1 and TRBJ2-5, with TRBD1 identical over 7 bases. The CDR3 totals 14 residues. Germline-derived CDR1 and CDR2 are KGHDR and SFDVKD. Trimming cost V 5 bases and J 5 bases; bases outside gene matches: 7.

This clonotype has a handful of counts. The V gene is TRBV20-1, the J gene TRBJ1-2; D gene unclear. Germline CDR1 DFQATT, CDR2 SNEGSKA (reference sequence). V was trimmed by 2 bases and J by 3 bases, leaving 10 bases between them. The CDR3 spans 13 residues. The CDR3 nucleotides are TGCAGTGCTAGACGAAACCTTTACTATGGCTACACCTTC. It encodes CSARRNLYYGYTF.

This clonotype was observed a single time. With a much larger clone just one base away, this may be a read error. This chain links TRBV7-3 with TRBJ1-1, with 9 bases matching TRBD1. This CDR3 region has 15 residues. V was clipped by 3 bases and J by 3 bases; unmatched bases: 5. Germline V CDR1 and CDR2: SGHTA, FQGTGA. The CDR3, as DNA: TGTGCCAGCAGCTTCCTACGACAGGGGGACACTGAAGCTTTCTTT. This sequence encodes CASSFLRQGDTEAFF.

V gene TRBV5-1 combines with J gene TRBJ2-5; 9 nucleotides agree with TRBD1. CDR1 is SGHRS and CDR2 is YFSETQ in the germline V gene. This CDR3 is 15 amino acids long. J was trimmed by 3 bases and V by 2 bases; bases with no gene match: 5. The CDR3 DNA reads TGCGCCAGCAGCTTACTCGGACAGGGGAAAGAGACCCAGTACTTC. It translates to CASSLLGQGKETQYF.